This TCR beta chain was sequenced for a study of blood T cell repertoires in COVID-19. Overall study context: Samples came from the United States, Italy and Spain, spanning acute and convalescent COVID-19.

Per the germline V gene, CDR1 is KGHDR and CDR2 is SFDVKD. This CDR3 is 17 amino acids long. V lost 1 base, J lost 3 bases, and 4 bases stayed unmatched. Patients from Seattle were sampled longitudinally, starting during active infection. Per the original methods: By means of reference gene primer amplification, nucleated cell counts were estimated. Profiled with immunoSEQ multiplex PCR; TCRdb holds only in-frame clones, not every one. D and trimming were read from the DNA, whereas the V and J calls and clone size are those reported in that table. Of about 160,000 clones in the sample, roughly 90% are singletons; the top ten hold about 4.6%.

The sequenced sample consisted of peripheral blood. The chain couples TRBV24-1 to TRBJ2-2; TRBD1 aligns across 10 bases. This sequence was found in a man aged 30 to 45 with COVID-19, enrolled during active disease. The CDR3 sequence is CATSDFSGQGDTGELFF. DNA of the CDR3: TGTGCCACCAGTGATTTTTCAGGACAGGGGGACACCGGGGAGCTGTTTTTT.